These 5 T cell receptor beta chains originate from one sample sequenced in a study of blood T cell repertoires in COVID-19. Profiled with immunoSEQ multiplex PCR; TCRdb holds only in-frame clones, not every one. The data contain approximately 150,000 clones, 81% of them singletons. Specimen: peripheral blood. The receptors were gathered from a man aged 55 to 70 with active or convalescent COVID-19.

The rearrangement joins TRBV2 to TRBJ2-1, with TRBD2 matching over 8 bases. J gave up 6 bases and V 6 bases, and 7 bases lay outside the gene matches. Germline lookup yields CDR1 SNHLY and CDR2 FYNNEI. CDR3 length equals 14 residues. DNA of the CDR3: TGTGCCAGCAGCGACACCGGGGGGGGCAATGAGCAGTTCTTC. It translates to CASSDTGGGNEQFF.

V gene TRBV5-4 combines with J gene TRBJ2-3; D ambiguous. Germline lookup yields CDR1 SGHNT and CDR2 YYREEE (reference sequence). This CDR3 contains 16 residues. V lost 4 bases and J lost 1, with 16 bases in between. This CDR3 is CASSGDLVVRTDTQYF. The CDR3 coding sequence is TGTGCCAGCAGCGGAGACCTGGTAGTCCGCACAGATACGCAGTATTTT. Variable domain in full (rest from reference TRBV5-4 and TRBJ2-3): ETGVTQSPTHLIKTRGQQVTLRCSSQSGHNTVSWYQQALGQGPQFIFQYYREEENGRGNFPPRFSGLQFPNYSSELNVNALELDDSALYLCASSGDLVVRTDTQYFGPGTRLTVL.

The V and J genes are TRBV18 and TRBJ1-5; D unclear. V was trimmed by 8 bases and J by 6 bases, leaving 17 bases between them. Germline CDR1 is KGHSH and CDR2 is LQKENI. The CDR3 is 14 residues long. The CDR3 loop is CASGGEDPGQPQHF. In DNA form, the CDR3 reads TGTGCCAGCGGCGGGGAGGACCCAGGTCAGCCCCAGCATTTT. The entire variable domain, with the rest obtained from reference TRBV18 and TRBJ1-5, is as follows: NAGVMQNPRHLVRRRGQEARLRCSPMKGHSHVYWYRQLPEEGLKFMVYLQKENIIDESGMPKERFSAEFPKEGPSILRIQQVVRGDSAAYFCASGGEDPGQPQHFGDGTRLSIL.

The sample holds a few counts of this clone. Written as DNA, the CDR3 is TGTGCCAGCAGGGATGACACTCGCTATGGCTACACCTTC. Residues: CASRDDTRYGYTF. The rearrangement uses TRBV6-5 and TRBJ1-2; D uncertain. V dropped 6 bases and J dropped 4 bases, with 12 bases sitting between them. Germline values: CDR1 MNHEY, CDR2 SVGAGI. The CDR3 has 13 residues.

V is TRBV2 and J is TRBJ2-4, with 11 nucleotides matching TRBD2. Trimming cost V 4 bases and J 1 base; bases outside gene matches: 0. Germline V gene sequence: CDR1 SNHLY, CDR2 FYNNEI. The CDR3 covers 15 residues. CDR3 protein: CASSASGGAKNIQYF. DNA of the CDR3: TGTGCCAGCAGTGCTAGCGGGGGGGCCAAAAACATTCAGTACTTC.